Each of the 26 T cell receptor beta chains below was sequenced from the same sample in a study of blood T cell repertoires in COVID-19. Measured with immunoSEQ multiplex PCR; TCRdb has only the in-frame clones, and not every one. This repertoire shows 150,000 or so clones, roughly 80% found once; its top ten account for 5.6%. The sample was PBMCs or T cells enriched from blood (not recorded which). The receptors derive from a woman aged 40-49 years with acute COVID-19.

This chain joins TRBV11-2 and TRBJ1-1; D remains ambiguous. V lost 5 bases, J lost 4 bases, and 14 bases lay in between. Germline loops: CDR1 SGHAT, CDR2 FQNNGV. The CDR3 runs 14 residues. CDR3 coding DNA: TGTGCCAGCAGCCCCCGTCTTCGCGGCACTGAAGCTTTCTTT. This encodes CASSPRLRGTEAFF. Filled out from reference TRBV11-2 and TRBJ1-1, the complete variable domain reads EAGVAQSPRYKIIEKRQSVAFWCNPISGHATLYWYQQILGQGPKLLIQFQNNGVVDDSQLPKDRFSAERLKGVDSTLKIQPAKLEDSAVYLCASSPRLRGTEAFFGQGTRLTVV.

This chain uses TRBV19 with TRBJ2-4; the D gene is possibly TRBD2 (6 bases). The V and J ends lost 4 bases and 6 bases respectively, with 10 bases between them. The CDR3 covers 13 residues. The germline V gene encodes CDR1 LNHDA and CDR2 SQIVND (reference sequence). The CDR3 spells CASSSFSGNIQYF. The CDR3 DNA reads as TGTGCCAGTAGTAGTTTTAGCGGAAACATTCAGTACTTC.

The genes are TRBV5-4 and TRBJ1-2, with D tentatively TRBD1 (6 bases). Trimming pared 3 bases from V and 12 bases from J, leaving 21 bases between. In germline, CDR1 is SGHNT, CDR2 YYREEE (reference sequence). This CDR3 is 14 amino acids long. The CDR3 DNA follows: TGTGCCAGCAGCTCCGGGACATCCGGGGGGGGCCACACCTTC. Translation: CASSSGTSGGGHTF. Full variable domain (missing parts from reference TRBV5-4 and TRBJ1-2): ETGVTQSPTHLIKTRGQQVTLRCSSQSGHNTVSWYQQALGQGPQFIFQYYREEENGRGNFPPRFSGLQFPNYSSELNVNALELDDSALYLCASSSGTSGGGHTFGSGTRLTVV.

This clone was observed a single time. The CDR3: CASTIIGIHNEQFF. In nucleotides, the CDR3 is TGTGCCAGCACCATTATCGGGATCCACAATGAGCAGTTCTTC. The rearrangement links TRBV7-2 to TRBJ2-1, with a weak D call TRBD2 (5 bases). V was trimmed by 7 bases and J by 5 bases, leaving 15 bases between them. CDR1 and CDR2 from the germline V gene are SGHTA and FQGNSA. The CDR3 runs to 14 residues.

This clone has a handful of counts. The rearrangement links TRBV25-1 to TRBJ1-4; 10 bases align to TRBD1. This CDR3 comprises 15 residues. V lost 5 bases, J lost 4 bases, and 4 bases stayed unmatched. The germline gives CDR1 MGHDK, CDR2 SYGVNS. The CDR3 DNA reads as TGTGCCAGCAGTCTACGGACAGGGGGTAATGAAAAACTGTTTTTT. It translates to CASSLRTGGNEKLFF.

V gene TRBV3-1 (or the pseudogene TRBV3-2) combines with J gene TRBJ1-1; the match to TRBD1 covers 7 bases. Germline loops: CDR1 LGHDT, CDR2 YNNKEL (reference sequence). CDR3 length: 15 residues. The V segment lost 6 bases and the J segment 1 base; nucleotides outside the gene matches: 8. CDR3 loop: CASREEGQKNTEAFF. CDR3 nucleotide sequence: TGTGCCAGCAGGGAAGAGGGACAGAAGAACACTGAAGCTTTCTTT.

Remarks on this clone: The CDR3 end shows no conserved phenylalanine or tryptophan, and so a read error is likely. The limits of the CDR3 on the DNA are not certain, so only TCRdb's listed CDR3 is given. The chain links TRBV6-6 to TRBJ1-1; TRBD1 was called by the table and not checked on the DNA. The CDR3 has 12 residues if both end residues are counted. From germline, CDR1 is MNHNY and CDR2 SVGAGI (reference sequence). CDR3 amino acids: CASGPGQGSPPM.

Ten or more counts support this clone. V usage is TRBV27 and J usage is TRBJ2-7, with 9 bases fitting TRBD2. Germline trimming cut 6 bases from V and 5 bases from J; bases unmatched to any gene: 5. This CDR3 is 13 amino acids long. Germline loops: CDR1 MNHEY, CDR2 SMNVEV (reference sequence). The CDR3 sequence is CASRLAGLHEQYF. The CDR3 nucleotides are TGTGCCAGCAGGCTAGCGGGATTGCACGAGCAGTACTTC.

The rearrangement uses TRBV5-4 and TRBJ1-1; 7 bases match TRBD1. This CDR3 spans 16 amino acids. The germline V gene has CDR1 SGHNT and CDR2 YYREEE (reference sequence). V gave up 3 bases and J gave up 1 base; unmatched junction bases: 9. CDR3 nucleotide sequence: TGTGCCAGCAGCTGGGAGTCGACAGGGAGGAACACTGAAGCTTTCTTT. This gives the protein CASSWESTGRNTEAFF.

This clone occurred a few times. CDR3 amino acids: CASSLTGTSGANVLTF. In nucleotides, the CDR3 is TGCGCCAGCAGCTTGACAGGGACATCCGGGGCCAACGTCCTGACTTTC. The chain is built from TRBV5-1 and TRBJ2-6, with a possible D match to TRBD1 (6 bases). The CDR3 consists of 16 residues. In germline, CDR1 is SGHRS, CDR2 YFSETQ. Trimming pared 1 base from V and 4 bases from J, leaving 12 bases between.

J is TRBJ1-1 and V is TRBV3-1 (or the pseudogene TRBV3-2), with 9 bases identical to TRBD1. V was clipped by 4 bases and J by 6 bases; unmatched bases: 9. Germline assignment: CDR1 LGHDT and CDR2 YNNKEL (reference sequence). The CDR3 is 15 amino acids. CDR3 region: CASSLTGGTSSEAFF. The DNA for the CDR3 is TGTGCCAGCAGCCTTACAGGGGGCACCAGCTCTGAAGCTTTCTTT.

The chain combines TRBV3-1 (or the pseudogene TRBV3-2) with TRBJ1-3; 10 bases align to TRBD1. Germline V gives CDR1 LGHDT, CDR2 YNNKEL (reference sequence). Trimming removed 3 bases from V and 0 bases from J; junction bases left unmatched: 2. The CDR3 has 16 amino acids. This CDR3 reads CASSQGQGISGNTIYF. CDR3 bases: TGTGCCAGCAGCCAGGGACAGGGGATCTCTGGAAACACCATATATTTT.

J is TRBJ2-2 and V is TRBV5-4; 13 bases are a match to TRBD2. The CDR3 totals 16 residues. The V and J ends lost 4 bases and 0 bases, in that order; junction bases with no gene match: 0. Per the germline V gene, CDR1 is SGHNT and CDR2 is YYREEE (reference sequence). CDR3 in amino acids: CASSGLAGANTGELFF. CDR3 in DNA: TGTGCCAGCAGCGGACTAGCGGGAGCGAACACCGGGGAGCTGTTTTTT.

The gene calls are TRBV6-1 and TRBJ2-5, with D perhaps TRBD1 (5 bases). Germline assignment: CDR1 MNHNS and CDR2 SASEGT. The V gene lost 2 bases and the J gene lost 3 bases, with 13 bases spanning the gap. The CDR3 contains 15 residues. CDR3 coding DNA: TGTGCCAGCAGTGAATGGGGCAGGGTAGAAGAGACCCAGTACTTC. The encoded protein is CASSEWGRVEETQYF.

The DNA of the CDR3 is TGTGCCACCAGTGACAAACTGACTAGCGGGTACACAGATACGCAGTATTTT. It encodes CATSDKLTSGYTDTQYF. The genes are TRBV24-1 and TRBJ2-3; 10 bases match TRBD2. Germline CDR1 KGHDR, CDR2 SFDVKD. The trim removed 4 bases at V and 2 bases at J, leaving 8 bases unmatched. There are 17 residues in the CDR3.

J is TRBJ2-1 and V is TRBV19; D call uncertain. The length of the CDR3 is 12 residues. V shed 5 bases and J shed 9 bases, with 11 bases lying between them. The V gene's germline CDR1 is LNHDA and CDR2 SQIVND (reference sequence). The CDR3 DNA reads TGTGCCAGTAGTCTGGTTGGCGGTGAGCAGTTCTTC. It codes for CASSLVGGEQFF.

The V and J genes are TRBV7-6 and TRBJ1-4, with 8 bases matching TRBD1. J lost 8 bases, V lost 3 bases, and 8 bases had no gene match. Germline V gene data show CDR1 as SGHVS and CDR2 as FNYEAQ. CDR3 length: 15 residues. The CDR3 here is CASSFGQGLGEKLFF. The CDR3 region has the DNA TGTGCCAGCAGCTTTGGACAGGGCTTAGGGGAAAAACTGTTTTTT.

J is TRBJ2-1 and V is TRBV6-5, with TRBD2 identical over 11 bases. Germline V lookup: CDR1 MNHEY, CDR2 SVGAGI. With V trimmed by 6 bases and J by 6 bases, 7 bases remained unmatched. The CDR3 has 15 amino acids. This chain's CDR3 is CASSLTSGAPNEQFF. The CDR3 DNA reads as TGTGCCAGCAGCTTGACTAGCGGGGCTCCCAATGAGCAGTTCTTC.

This chain joins TRBV19 and TRBJ2-3; TRBD1 matches at 9 bases. Germline CDR1 LNHDA, CDR2 SQIVND (reference sequence). Unmatched junction bases numbered 16, after V lost 6 bases and J lost 0 bases. This CDR3 is built from 19 residues. The CDR3 loop reads CASSRMPRDRAFSTDTQYF. In nucleotides, the CDR3 is TGTGCCAGTAGCAGAATGCCCCGGGACAGGGCGTTTAGCACAGATACGCAGTATTTT.

This clone was counted between two and nine times. The chain is built from TRBV30 and TRBJ2-6; D is unclear. Trimming removed 0 bases at V and 0 bases at J, with 12 bases between. CDR3 length: 17 residues. CDR1 is GTSNPN and CDR2 is SVGIG in the germline V gene (reference sequence). The CDR3 reads CAWSVGSSSSGANVLTF. Here the CDR3 DNA reads TGTGCCTGGAGTGTTGGCAGTTCCAGCTCTGGGGCCAACGTCCTGACTTTC.

J is TRBJ1-2 and V is TRBV13; 8 bases align to TRBD1. The CDR3 runs 14 residues. The germline V gene has CDR1 PRHDT and CDR2 FYEKMQ (reference sequence). Trimming cost V 6 bases and J 6 bases; bases outside gene matches: 9. The CDR3 DNA is TGTGCCAGCAGGGCTCAGGGGGCGCGGGATGGCTACACCTTC. Its translation: CASRAQGARDGYTF.

The count of this clone is one. The rearrangement uses TRBV5-1 and TRBJ2-1; TRBD1 matches 12 bases. V lost 2 bases to trimming and J lost 8 bases; unmatched junction nucleotides: 5. The CDR3 sequence is 15 residues long. Germline CDR1 and CDR2: SGHRS and YFSETQ. The DNA for the CDR3 is TGCGCCAGCAGCTTTGGAGGGACAGGGGGCGATGAGCAGTTCTTC. Amino acids: CASSFGGTGGDEQFF.

The chain combines TRBV6-5 with TRBJ2-7, with no clear D. Germline V lookup: CDR1 MNHEY, CDR2 SVGAGI. The CDR3 runs to 15 residues. V lost 7 bases, J lost 4 bases, and 20 bases lay in between. Here the CDR3 DNA reads TGTGCCAGCATCCGACCGACCGGGTCGCTTTACGAGCAGTACTTC. Residues: CASIRPTGSLYEQYF.

This sequence joins TRBV24-1 and TRBJ2-1, with TRBD2 as a possible D gene (7 bases). CDR3 size: 16 residues. The germline gives CDR1 KGHDR, CDR2 SFDVKD. Trimming shortened V by 9 bases and J by 5 bases, and 22 bases separated the two germline ends. DNA for the CDR3: TGTGCCACCGGGGGGGGCCGGGGGGAGTACCACAATGAGCAGTTCTTC. Its protein product is CATGGGRGEYHNEQFF.

The chain employs TRBV5-1 and TRBJ2-1, with 7 bases identical to TRBD2. This CDR3 comprises 15 residues. Germline V gene data show CDR1 as SGHRS and CDR2 as YFSETQ. V was clipped by 0 bases and J by 7 bases; unmatched bases: 7. The CDR3 DNA sequence: TGCGCCAGCAGCTTGGTACTCGGGGAGGGAAATGAGCAGTTCTTC. The encoded protein is CASSLVLGEGNEQFF.

The chain employs TRBV6-2 or TRBV6-3 and TRBJ1-2, with D perhaps TRBD1 (6 bases). Looked up from germline, CDR1 is MNHEY and CDR2 is SVGEGT. The CDR3 is made up of 13 amino acids. Trimming removed 6 bases from V and 3 bases from J, with 11 bases in between. This CDR3 is CASSEDSYYGYTF. Written as DNA, the CDR3 is TGTGCCAGCAGCGAGGACAGTTACTATGGCTACACCTTC.